The entry that follows covers one TCR beta chain sequence. Its antigen remains unidentified. Use of 60 Vbeta and 13 Jbeta primers characterized the PCR. In the source study's methods: About 9.9 million shared chains were among approximately 87 million unique TCR beta chains counted in a later analysis. Produced via immunoSEQ multiplex PCR; TCRdb's table is partial and in-frame only. The DNA gave D and trimming, while V, J and clone size come from that table. Of 130,000 or so clones listed, roughly 8.6% are singletons. This CDR3 is 15 amino acids long. J lost 2 bases, V lost 3 bases, and 6 bases had no gene match. Germline values: CDR1 LNHDA, CDR2 SQIVND (reference sequence). The data are from a study of cytomegalovirus exposure and HLA in healthy donors. Study-level background: The Caucasian-associated ancestry cluster contained about 80% of the approximately 400 genotyped donors.

General observations from the study: Presence/absence analysis assumed near-uniform sequencing depth across donors. In a later analysis, a missense DCLRE1C variant was linked to TCR beta V- and J-gene trimming.

The sequence was obtained from a woman aged 40 to 55 in good health and CMV-seropositive. The chain employs TRBV19 and TRBJ2-5; 7 bases are a match to TRBD1. The sequencing input was PBMCs. The CDR3: CASSIRRQGQETQYF. In DNA, the CDR3 is TGTGCCAGTAGTATCCGTCGACAGGGTCAAGAGACCCAGTACTTC.